The 15 T cell receptor beta chains below were found in one sample sequenced in a study of OX40 agonist ivuxolimab in advanced cancers. Profiling relied on immunoSEQ multiplex PCR, and the TCRdb table lists in-frame clones only, not all of them. The table records tens of thousands of clones, approximately 91% of them present only once. Sequenced here: CD4+ or CD8+ T cells sorted from blood, sampled in a trial of the OX40 agonist ivuxolimab. These receptors came from an adult with an advanced solid tumor such as melanoma, head and neck, liver or kidney cancer.

This clone was detected only a few times. The chain combines TRBV5-4 with TRBJ1-2; D is uncertain. The germline gives CDR1 SGHNT, CDR2 YYREEE (reference sequence). This CDR3 is 15 amino acids long. V lost 4 bases and J 7 bases, leaving 20 bases between the germline ends. The CDR3, as DNA: TGTGCCAGCAGCGAAAGTTTGGTAGGGCCCGCTGGCTACACCTTC. This codes for CASSESLVGPAGYTF.

Here the CDR3 reads CATSSERTELNTEAFF. CDR3 coding DNA: TGTGCCACCAGCAGTGAGCGGACAGAATTGAACACTGAAGCTTTCTTT. The chain combines TRBV15 with TRBJ1-1; tentative D call: TRBD1 (6 bases). This CDR3 region has 16 residues. From germline, CDR1 is LNHNV and CDR2 YYDKDF (reference sequence). V lost 3 bases and J lost 0, with 14 bases in between.

The chain is built from TRBV7-6 and TRBJ2-7; 7 bases are shared with TRBD1. From germline, CDR1 is SGHVS and CDR2 FNYEAQ. This CDR3 comprises 15 residues. J gave up 2 bases and V 0 bases, and 4 bases lay outside the gene matches. The CDR3 spells CASSLATGVAYEQYF. As DNA, the CDR3 is TGTGCCAGCAGCTTAGCAACAGGGGTGGCCTACGAGCAGTACTTC.

This clone showed up just once. The chain couples TRBV6-1 to TRBJ1-2, with 7 bases matching TRBD1. The CDR3 has 14 residues. The J segment lost 10 bases and the V segment lost 0 bases, leaving 8 bases of the junction unmatched. Per germline, CDR1 MNHNS and CDR2 SASEGT. The CDR3 DNA sequence: TGTGCCAGCAGTGAAGCGCCAGGGGGAGAAGACTACACCTTC. Its protein product is CASSEAPGGEDYTF.

The rearrangement links TRBV10-1 to TRBJ2-1; 13 bases line up with TRBD2. V lost 3 bases, J lost 3 bases, and 2 bases stayed unmatched. Per the germline V gene, CDR1 is WNHNN and CDR2 is SYGVQD (reference sequence). CDR3 length equals 16 residues. The CDR3 protein is CASSDGTSGIYNEQFF. Written as DNA, the CDR3 is TGCGCCAGCAGTGATGGGACTAGCGGGATCTACAATGAGCAGTTCTTC.

The chain is built from TRBV7-2 and TRBJ2-3; the D gene is possibly TRBD1 (5 bases). CDR3 length: 15 residues. In germline, CDR1 is SGHTA, CDR2 FQGNSA. V was shortened by 2 bases and J by 2 bases, with 11 bases between the two germline ends. The CDR3 bases are TGTGCCAGCAGCTTAAGTCAGGGATCCACAGATACGCAGTATTTT. It encodes CASSLSQGSTDTQYF.

This chain links TRBV25-1 with TRBJ2-3; 12 bases agree with TRBD2. Trimming took 3 bases from V and 6 from J; bases not matched to a gene: 7. The germline CDR1 and CDR2 sequences are MGHDK and SYGVNS. The CDR3 is 16 amino acids. The CDR3 protein is CASSDVGLAGGDTQYF. CDR3 DNA sequence: TGTGCCAGCAGTGATGTCGGGCTAGCGGGGGGGGATACGCAGTATTTT. Using reference TRBV25-1 and TRBJ2-3 for the parts outside the CDR3, the full variable domain is EADIYQTPRYLVIGTGKKITLECSQTMGHDKMYWYQQDPGMELHLIHYSYGVNSTEKGDLSSESTVSRIRTEHFPLTLESARPSHTSQYLCASSDVGLAGGDTQYFGPGTRLTVL.

This rearrangement joins TRBV7-2 to TRBJ2-1; possibly TRBD1 for D (5 bases). Germline CDR1 SGHTA, CDR2 FQGNSA. V lost 5 bases and J 8 bases, leaving 19 bases between the germline ends. The CDR3 is 15 residues long. This CDR3 is CASSLQGPYSDEQFF. DNA of the CDR3: TGTGCCAGCAGCCTCCAGGGTCCCTACTCCGATGAGCAGTTCTTC.

This clone was seen more than once but under ten times. The rearrangement links TRBV7-3 to TRBJ2-7; D not certain. Germline values: CDR1 SGHTA, CDR2 FQGTGA. The ends were cut back, 5 bases at V and 0 bases at J, with 8 bases in the middle. This CDR3 comprises 13 residues. The CDR3, as DNA: TGTGCCAGCAGCCCCCGGAGCTCCTACGAGCAGTACTTC. Amino acid sequence: CASSPRSSYEQYF. Looking up the rest from reference TRBV7-3 and TRBJ2-7 gives the full variable domain: GAGVSQTPSNKVTEKGKYVELRCDPISGHTALYWYRQSLGQGPEFLIYFQGTGAADDSGLPNDRFFAVRPEGSVSTLKIQRTERGDSAVYLCASSPRSSYEQYFGPGTRLTVT.

This chain connects TRBV30 to TRBJ1-6; D uncertain. The germline V gene encodes CDR1 GTSNPN and CDR2 SVGIG (reference sequence). The CDR3 covers 17 residues. Trimming cost V 2 bases and J 2 bases, with 16 bases left between them. This CDR3 reads CAWSRSSPRTYNSPLHF. The DNA for the CDR3 is TGTGCCTGGAGTCGGAGTTCCCCTCGGACCTATAATTCACCCCTCCACTTT.

This clone was detected once. This sequence joins TRBV1 and TRBJ2-7; no DNA check was done on the table's D call, TRBD2. TRBV1 is an annotated pseudogene. CDR3 length equals 16 residues. CDR3 nucleotide sequence: TGCACCAGCAGCCACGGGACTAGCGGGAGCCCCCGCGAGCAGTACTTC. Amino acid sequence: CTSSHGTSGSPREQYF.

The chain has TRBV9 and TRBJ1-2; tentative D call: TRBD1 (6 bases). Germline CDR1 and CDR2: SGDLS and YYNGEE. The CDR3 extends over 14 amino acids. Trimming shortened V by 3 bases and J by 2 bases, and 11 bases separated the two germline ends. CDR3 DNA: TGTGCCAGCAGCGGGGGGGCAACCAACTATGGCTACACCTTC. Translation gives CASSGGATNYGYTF.

The chain is built from TRBV5-6 and TRBJ2-1, with TRBD2 matching 8 bases. The CDR3 covers 18 residues. The junction had 14 bases not matched to a gene; V was cut back by 2 bases and J by 4 bases. Germline-derived CDR1 and CDR2 are SGHDT and YYEEEE. In DNA, the CDR3 is TGTGCCAGCAGCTTAAAGACGGTACTAGCGGACGATTACAATGAGCAGTTCTTC. Protein sequence: CASSLKTVLADDYNEQFF.

This chain links TRBV28 with TRBJ1-2; TRBD1 agrees at 8 bases. The CDR3 is 14 amino acids. V gave up 3 bases and J gave up 5 bases; unmatched junction bases: 5. Germline V gene sequence: CDR1 MDHEN, CDR2 SYDVKM. In DNA, the CDR3 is TGTGCCAGCAGTTTGTCCGGGACAGGTTATGGCTACACCTTC. Protein product: CASSLSGTGYGYTF.

This clone was counted once. This sequence joins TRBV5-1 and TRBJ2-3; TRBD1 agrees at 7 bases. The CDR3 has 15 amino acids. V was pared by 4 bases and J by 2 bases, with 7 bases of the junction left unmatched. From germline, CDR1 is SGHRS and CDR2 YFSETQ. The chain's CDR3 is CASSTITGDTDTQYF. For the CDR3, the DNA is TGCGCCAGCAGCACTATAACAGGGGACACAGATACGCAGTATTTT.